This TCR beta chain was profiled in a study of CD8+CD57+ T cells in acquired aplastic anemia. Across the whole study: Sorting CD4+ and CD8+ cells gave DNA averaging roughly 3.5 ug.

The template used for profiling TCR beta VDJ and CDR3 was genomic DNA. TCRdb reprocessed the reads via MiXCR and lists one record per CDR3 protein. The sample has some 140,000 distinct CDR3 sequences; about 40% are singletons. The sample holds many counts of this clonotype. V was trimmed by 4 bases and J by 4 bases, leaving 8 bases between them. This CDR3 comprises 12 residues. In germline, CDR1 is MGHDK, CDR2 SYGVNS. The clonotype originates from a human donor in good health, serving as a control. The sample taken for sequencing was sorted CD4+, CD8+, or CD8+CD57+ T cells (not recorded which) from PBMCs. This chain connects TRBV25-1 to TRBJ2-7; no firm D call. The CDR3 loop reads CASSVLGYEQYF. Here the CDR3 DNA reads TGTGCCAGCAGTGTATTGGGTTACGAGCAGTACTTC.